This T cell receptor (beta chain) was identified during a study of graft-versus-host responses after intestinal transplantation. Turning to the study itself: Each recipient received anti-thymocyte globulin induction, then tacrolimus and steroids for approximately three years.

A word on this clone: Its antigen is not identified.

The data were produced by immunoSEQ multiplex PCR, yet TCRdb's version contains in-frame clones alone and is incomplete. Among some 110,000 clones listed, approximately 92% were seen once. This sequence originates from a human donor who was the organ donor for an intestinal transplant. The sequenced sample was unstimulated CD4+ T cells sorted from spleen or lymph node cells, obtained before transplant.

CDR3 nucleotide sequence: TGTGCCAGCAGCTCGGACAGGGGGTCTGAGCAGTTCTTC. Translated, it gives CASSSDRGSEQFF. V gene TRBV7-2 combines with J gene TRBJ2-1; 10 nucleotides agree with TRBD1. This CDR3 region has 13 residues. With 4 bases clipped from V and 9 bases from J, the junction kept 3 bases outside the gene matches. Germline CDR1 is SGHTA and CDR2 is FQGNSA.